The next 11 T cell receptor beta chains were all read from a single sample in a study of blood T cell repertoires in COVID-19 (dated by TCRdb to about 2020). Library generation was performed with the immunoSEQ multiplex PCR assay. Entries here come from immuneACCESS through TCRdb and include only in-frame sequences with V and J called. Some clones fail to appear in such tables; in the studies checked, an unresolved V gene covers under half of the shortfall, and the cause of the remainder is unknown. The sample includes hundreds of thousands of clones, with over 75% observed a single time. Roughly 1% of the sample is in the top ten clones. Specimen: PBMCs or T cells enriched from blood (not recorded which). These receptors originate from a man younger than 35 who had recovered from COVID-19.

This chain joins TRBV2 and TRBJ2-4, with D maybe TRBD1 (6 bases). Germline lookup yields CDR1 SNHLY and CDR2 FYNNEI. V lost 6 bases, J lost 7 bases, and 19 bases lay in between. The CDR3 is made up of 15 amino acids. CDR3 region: CASRSPGTSLNIQYF. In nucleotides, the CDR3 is TGTGCCAGCAGATCTCCCGGGACATCCCTCAACATTCAGTACTTC.

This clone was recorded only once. The CDR3 bases are TGTGCCAGCAGTGAGCTGGGGCGGATGAACACTGAAGCTTTCTTT. Encoded protein: CASSELGRMNTEAFF. The chain links TRBV6-1 to TRBJ1-1, with D maybe TRBD1 (5 bases). The CDR3 runs to 15 residues. V lost 3 bases and J lost 0, with 11 bases in between. Germline CDR1 reads MNHNS; CDR2 reads SASEGT.

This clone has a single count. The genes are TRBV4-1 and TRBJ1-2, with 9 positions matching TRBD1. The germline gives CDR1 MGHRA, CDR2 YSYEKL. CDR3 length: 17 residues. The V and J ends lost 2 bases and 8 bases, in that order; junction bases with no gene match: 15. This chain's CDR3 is CASSQSDPGQGSSGYTF. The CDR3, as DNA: TGCGCCAGCAGCCAATCAGACCCGGGACAGGGTTCTTCCGGCTACACCTTC.

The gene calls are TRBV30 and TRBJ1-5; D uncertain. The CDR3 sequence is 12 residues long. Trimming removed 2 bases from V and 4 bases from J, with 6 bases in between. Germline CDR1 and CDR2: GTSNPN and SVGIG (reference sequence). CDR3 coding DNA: TGTGCCTGGAGTTTTAGTAATCAGCCCCAGCATTTT. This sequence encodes CAWSFSNQPQHF. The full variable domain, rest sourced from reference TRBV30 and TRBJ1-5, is SQTIHQWPATLVQPVGSPLSLECTVEGTSNPNLYWYRQAAGRGLQLLFYSVGIGQISSEVPQNLSASRPQDRQFILSSKKLLLSDSGFYLCAWSFSNQPQHFGDGTRLSIL.

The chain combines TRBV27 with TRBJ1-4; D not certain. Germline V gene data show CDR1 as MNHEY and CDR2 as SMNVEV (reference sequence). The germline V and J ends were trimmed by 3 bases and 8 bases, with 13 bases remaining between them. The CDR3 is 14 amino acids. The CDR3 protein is CASSFGWAEEKLFF. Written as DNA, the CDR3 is TGTGCCAGCAGTTTTGGGTGGGCAGAGGAAAAACTGTTTTTT.

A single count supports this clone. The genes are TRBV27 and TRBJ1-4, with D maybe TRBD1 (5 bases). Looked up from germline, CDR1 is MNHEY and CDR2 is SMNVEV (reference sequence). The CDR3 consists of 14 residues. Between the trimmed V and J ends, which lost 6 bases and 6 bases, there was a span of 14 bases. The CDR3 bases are TGTGCCAGCAGCCCGCGGGGACGTCATGAAAAACTGTTTTTT. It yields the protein CASSPRGRHEKLFF.

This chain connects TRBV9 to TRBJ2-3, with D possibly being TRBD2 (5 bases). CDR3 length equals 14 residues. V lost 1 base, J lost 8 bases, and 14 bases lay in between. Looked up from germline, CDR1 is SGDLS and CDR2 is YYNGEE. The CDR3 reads CASSVMAPRGTQYF. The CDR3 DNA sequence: TGTGCCAGCAGCGTAATGGCGCCCCGGGGTACGCAGTATTTT.

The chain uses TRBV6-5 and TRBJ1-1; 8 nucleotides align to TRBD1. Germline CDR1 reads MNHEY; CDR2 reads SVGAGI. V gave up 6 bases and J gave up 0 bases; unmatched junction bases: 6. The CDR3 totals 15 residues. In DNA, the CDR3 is TGTGCCAGCAGACCCACAGGGGGAGTGAACACTGAAGCTTTCTTT. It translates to CASRPTGGVNTEAFF.

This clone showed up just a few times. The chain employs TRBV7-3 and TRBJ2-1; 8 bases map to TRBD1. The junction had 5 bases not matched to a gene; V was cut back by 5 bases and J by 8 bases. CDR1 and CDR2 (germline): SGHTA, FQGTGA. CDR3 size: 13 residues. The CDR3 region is CASSGQGGDEQFF. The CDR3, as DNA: TGTGCCAGCAGCGGACAGGGAGGCGATGAGCAGTTCTTC. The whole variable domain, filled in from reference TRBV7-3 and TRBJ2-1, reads GAGVSQTPSNKVTEKGKYVELRCDPISGHTALYWYRQSLGQGPEFLIYFQGTGAADDSGLPNDRFFAVRPEGSVSTLKIQRTERGDSAVYLCASSGQGGDEQFFGPGTRLTVL.

DNA for the CDR3: TGTGCCAGTAGTATCGGTGGGACATTGATACCCTACGAGCAGTACTTC. This translates into CASSIGGTLIPYEQYF. The chain joins TRBV19 to TRBJ2-7, with a weak D call TRBD1 (6 bases). Germline loops: CDR1 LNHDA, CDR2 SQIVND (reference sequence). The V end lost 3 bases, the J end lost 2 bases, and 17 bases lay between the germline ends. The CDR3 spans 16 residues.

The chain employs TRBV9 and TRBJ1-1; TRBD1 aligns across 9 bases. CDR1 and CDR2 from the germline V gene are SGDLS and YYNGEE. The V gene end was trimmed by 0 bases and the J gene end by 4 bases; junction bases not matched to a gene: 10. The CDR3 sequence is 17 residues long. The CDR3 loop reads CASSVGGQGLVSTEAFF. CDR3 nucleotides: TGTGCCAGCAGCGTAGGAGGACAGGGGTTGGTGAGCACTGAAGCTTTCTTT.